The 14 T cell receptor beta chains below were found in one sample sequenced in a study of T cells in Graves' hyperthyroidism and ophthalmopathy. RNA transcripts gave rise to amplified TCR beta CDR3 regions. RT-PCR in the first round (using the HTBI primer set) targeted the TCR CDR3. TCRdb fed the multiplex PCR reads into MiXCR, producing one record per CDR3 protein. The table includes a few hundred thousand distinct CDR3 sequences, around 25% detected once. The sequenced sample was blood. The receptors here all came from a man aged 50 to 60 with Graves' hyperthyroidism.

V and J are TRBV27 and TRBJ2-2, with a possible D match to TRBD1 (6 bases). The germline gives CDR1 MNHEY, CDR2 SMNVEV (reference sequence). V dropped 5 bases and J dropped 2 bases, with 9 bases sitting between them. CDR3 length: 14 residues. CDR3 loop: CASSKGTNTGELFF. In DNA form, the CDR3 reads TGTGCCAGCAGTAAGGGGACAAACACCGGGGAGCTGTTTTTT.

There are a few counts of this clonotype. This sequence joins TRBV10-2 and TRBJ1-1; 7 bases line up with TRBD1. Per germline, CDR1 WSHSY and CDR2 SAAADI. The V and J ends lost 2 bases and 11 bases, in that order; junction bases with no gene match: 5. The CDR3 totals 12 residues. CDR3 loop: CASSEAGGDAFF. The CDR3 region has the DNA TGCGCCAGCAGTGAGGCAGGGGGTGATGCTTTCTTT.

Comments on this clonotype: The junction shows a germline mismatch at one end, possibly a read error. The gene calls are TRBV7-2 and TRBJ2-7; D gene unclear. This CDR3 is 15 amino acids long. CDR1 SGHTA and CDR2 FQGNSA come from the germline V gene. The CDR3 DNA reads as TGCGCCAGCAGCCAAGAGTTGCGTCCTGGATACGAGCAGTACTTC. Amino acids: CASSQELRPGYEQYF.

J is TRBJ2-3 and V is TRBV3-1, with 11 bases fitting TRBD2. The germline CDR1 and CDR2 sequences are LGHDT and YNNKEL (reference sequence). This CDR3 has 17 residues. V trimming: 0 bases; J trimming: 2 bases; junction bases outside the gene matches: 4. CDR3 nucleotides: TGTGCCAGCAGCCAAGAACTAGCGGGAGTCGACACAGATACGCAGTATTTT. This codes for CASSQELAGVDTDTQYF.

The sample holds a few counts of this clonotype. The rearrangement joins TRBV12-3 or TRBV12-4 to TRBJ1-4; perhaps TRBD1 as D (6 bases). V lost 5 bases, J lost 7 bases, and 14 bases lay in between. CDR3 length equals 14 residues. The CDR3 DNA sequence: TGTGCCAGCAGTCAAGGGGGGCCTGGTGAAAAACTGTTTTTT. Its protein is CASSQGGPGEKLFF.

The chain links TRBV19 to TRBJ2-7, with 7 positions matching TRBD2. The junction had 13 bases not matched to a gene; V was cut back by 5 bases and J by 6 bases. Germline V lookup: CDR1 LNHDA, CDR2 SQIVND (reference sequence). The length of the CDR3 is 15 residues. The CDR3 bases are TGTGCCAGTAGTTCGTGGGCGGGAGAGTCTGCCGAGCAGTACTTC. Its translation: CASSSWAGESAEQYF.

The CDR3 reads CASSSGGSGNTIYF. In nucleotides, the CDR3 is TGTGCCAGCAGTTCGGGCGGCTCTGGAAACACCATATATTTT. The chain carries TRBV7-3 and TRBJ1-3; no definite D call. The germline CDR1 and CDR2 sequences are SGHTA and FQGTGA. This CDR3 is 14 amino acids long. V gave up 6 bases and J gave up 0 bases, with 9 bases separating them.

J is TRBJ1-5 and V is TRBV2; D gene unclear. The CDR3 loop spans 15 amino acids. The germline V gene has CDR1 SNHLY and CDR2 FYNNEI. V was pared by 0 bases and J by 2 bases, with 8 bases between. Here the CDR3 reads CASSEASFGNQPQHF. CDR3 sequence (DNA): TGTGCCAGCAGTGAAGCGTCCTTTGGCAATCAGCCCCAGCATTTT.

The chain joins TRBV29-1 to TRBJ2-1; the D gene could be TRBD1 or TRBD2 (5 bases each). Germline values: CDR1 SQVTM, CDR2 ANQGSEA. This CDR3 is built from 16 residues. V shed 4 bases and J shed 1 base, with 17 bases lying between them. CDR3 protein: CSVGSSQGRSYNEQFF. The CDR3 nucleotides read TGCAGCGTTGGGAGTAGTCAGGGACGGTCCTACAATGAGCAGTTCTTC.

The rearrangement uses TRBV9 and TRBJ2-7; TRBD2 aligns across 8 bases. This CDR3 spans 15 amino acids. The V gene end was trimmed by 6 bases and the J gene end by 0 bases; junction bases not matched to a gene: 8. Per the germline V gene, CDR1 is SGDLS and CDR2 is YYNGEE. CDR3 in DNA: TGTGCCAGCAACCCCGGGACTAGATCCTCCTACGAGCAGTACTTC. Its protein is CASNPGTRSSYEQYF.

As regards this clonotype: A clone one base away is much larger, so this may be a read error. The chain is built from TRBV20-1 and TRBJ2-5; 13 nucleotides align to TRBD2. With 0 bases clipped from V and 5 bases from J, the junction kept 6 bases outside the gene matches. The CDR3 is 16 amino acids. The germline gives CDR1 DFQATT, CDR2 SNEGSKA (reference sequence). CDR3 sequence (DNA): TGCAGTGCTAGAGACCTCGGGACTAGCGGGGATGAGACCCAGTACTTC. Its protein is CSARDLGTSGDETQYF.

This clonotype was detected a few times. V gene TRBV6-1 combines with J gene TRBJ1-6, with a possible D match to TRBD1 (5 bases). Deletions cut 8 bases from V and 6 bases from J, with 20 bases between. Germline CDR1 reads MNHNS; CDR2 reads SASEGT. This CDR3 spans 16 amino acids. CDR3 in DNA: TGTGCCAGCGCCGTCCCAGGGTCCACCACTAATTCACCCCTCCACTTT. It is translated as CASAVPGSTTNSPLHF.

Of note for this clonotype: Germline is not matched at one junction end, which may reflect a read error. J is TRBJ1-2 and V is TRBV6-9; a weak D match, TRBD1 (5 bases). Germline CDR1 and CDR2: MNHGY and SVAAGI. This CDR3 comprises 16 residues. As DNA, the CDR3 is TGTGCCAGCAGTGATTCTTCCGGGACCCTGTACCGCGGCTACACCTTC. This encodes CASSDSSGTLYRGYTF.

A few counts support this clonotype. CDR3 bases: TGTGCCAGCAGCCTACGGCAGGGGAACTATGGCTACACCTTC. Translated: CASSLRQGNYGYTF. The rearrangement links TRBV3-1 to TRBJ1-2, with D perhaps TRBD1 (6 bases). V was cut by 4 bases and J by 2 bases, with 11 bases left in between. The CDR3 runs to 14 residues. Germline V gene sequence: CDR1 LGHDT, CDR2 YNNKEL (reference sequence).